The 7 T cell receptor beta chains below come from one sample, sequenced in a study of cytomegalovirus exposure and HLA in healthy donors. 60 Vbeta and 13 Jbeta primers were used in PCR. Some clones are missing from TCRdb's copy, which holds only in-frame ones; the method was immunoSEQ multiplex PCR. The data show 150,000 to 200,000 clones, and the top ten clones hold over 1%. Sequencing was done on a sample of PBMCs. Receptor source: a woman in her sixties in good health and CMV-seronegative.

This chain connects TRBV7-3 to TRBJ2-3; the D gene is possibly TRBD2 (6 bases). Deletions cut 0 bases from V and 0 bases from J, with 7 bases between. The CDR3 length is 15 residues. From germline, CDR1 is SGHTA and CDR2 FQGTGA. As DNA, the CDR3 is TGTGCCAGCAGCTTAACCGGGGGAAGCACAGATACGCAGTATTTT. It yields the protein CASSLTGGSTDTQYF.

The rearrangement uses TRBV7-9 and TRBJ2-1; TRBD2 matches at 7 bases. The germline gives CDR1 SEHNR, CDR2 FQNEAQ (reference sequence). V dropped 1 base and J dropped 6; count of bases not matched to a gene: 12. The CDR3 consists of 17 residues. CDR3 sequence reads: CASSLGIGAGERNEQFF. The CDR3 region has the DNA TGTGCCAGCAGCTTAGGGATCGGTGCGGGGGAGCGCAATGAGCAGTTCTTC.

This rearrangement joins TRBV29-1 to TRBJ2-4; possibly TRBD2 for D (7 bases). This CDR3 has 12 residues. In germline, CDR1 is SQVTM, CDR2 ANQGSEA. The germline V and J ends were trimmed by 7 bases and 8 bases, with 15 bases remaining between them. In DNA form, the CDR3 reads TGCAGCGCTGGCCGGGGGGCTGACATTCAGTACTTC. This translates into CSAGRGADIQYF.

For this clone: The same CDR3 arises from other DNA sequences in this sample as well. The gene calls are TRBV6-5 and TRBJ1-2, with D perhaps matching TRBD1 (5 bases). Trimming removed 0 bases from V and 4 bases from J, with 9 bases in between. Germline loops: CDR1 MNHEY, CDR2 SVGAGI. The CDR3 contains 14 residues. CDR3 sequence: CASSYSGGGYGYTF. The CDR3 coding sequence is TGTGCCAGCAGTTACTCGGGGGGAGGCTATGGCTACACCTTC.

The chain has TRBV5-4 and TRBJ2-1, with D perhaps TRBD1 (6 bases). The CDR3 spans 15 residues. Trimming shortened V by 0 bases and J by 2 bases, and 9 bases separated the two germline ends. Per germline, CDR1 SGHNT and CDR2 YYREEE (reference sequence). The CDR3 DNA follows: TGTGCCAGCAGCTTGGACAGGGACCCCTACAATGAGCAGTTCTTC. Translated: CASSLDRDPYNEQFF.

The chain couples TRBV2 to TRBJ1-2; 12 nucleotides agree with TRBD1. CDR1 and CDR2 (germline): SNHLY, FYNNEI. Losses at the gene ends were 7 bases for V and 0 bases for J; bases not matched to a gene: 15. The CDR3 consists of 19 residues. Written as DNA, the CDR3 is TGTGCCAGCACCCCCCCTCAGATGGGACAGGGGGCCGCTAACTATGGCTACACCTTC. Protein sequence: CASTPPQMGQGAANYGYTF. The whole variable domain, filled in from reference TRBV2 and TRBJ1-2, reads EPEVTQTPSHQVTQMGQEVILRCVPISNHLYFYWYRQILGQKVEFLVSFYNNEISEKSEIFDDQFSVERPDGSNFTLKIRSTKLEDSAMYFCASTPPQMGQGAANYGYTFGSGTRLTVV.

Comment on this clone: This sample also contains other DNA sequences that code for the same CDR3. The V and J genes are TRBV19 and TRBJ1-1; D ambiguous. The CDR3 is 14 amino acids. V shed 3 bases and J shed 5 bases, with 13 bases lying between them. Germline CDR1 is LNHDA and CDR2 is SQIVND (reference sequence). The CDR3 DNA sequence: TGTGCCAGTAGTATCCAGAACTCGGGGACTGAAGCTTTCTTT. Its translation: CASSIQNSGTEAFF.